This TCR beta chain derives from a study of blood T cell repertoires in COVID-19. On the study more broadly: Nucleic acid was either cDNA or gDNA, and it came from T cells, B-cell-depleted T cells, or PBMCs.

This CDR3 spans 14 amino acids. Germline V CDR1 and CDR2: MNHEY, SVGAGI. The V and J ends lost 5 bases and 5 bases, in that order; junction bases with no gene match: 8. Sequenced by immunoSEQ multiplex PCR; TCRdb stores in-frame clones only, minus some. The table has fewer than 350,000 clones, about 86% seen once. To note about this clone: Other DNA sequences within the sample encode an identical CDR3.

This chain links TRBV6-5 with TRBJ1-2; TRBD1 matches 7 bases. The TCR was taken from a woman between 55 and 75 years old with active or convalescent COVID-19. Sequenced: peripheral blood. This CDR3 is CASSLGQAPYGYTF. The CDR3 DNA is TGTGCCAGCAGTCTTGGACAGGCCCCGTATGGCTACACCTTC.